A selection of T cell receptor beta chains follows, all from one sample in a study of cytomegalovirus exposure and HLA in healthy donors. Using immunoSEQ multiplex PCR, the repertoire was profiled, and TCRdb retains in-frame clones only, with some absent. The repertoire holds over 75,000 clones, with roughly 91% as singletons. What was sequenced was PBMCs. These receptors came from a man aged 30 to 39 in good health and CMV-seronegative. Both conserved end residues are part of each CDR3. The D gene is left open where the match is weak. A row's size may be missing; if present it is once, few, many or a size class.

J	D	length	V	size	CDR3	DNA
TRBJ2-3	TRBD2	15	TRBV6-4	.	CASSESLAATDTQYF	TGTGCCAGCAGTGAATCACTAGCGGCAACAGATACGCAGTATTTT
TRBJ2-5	.	14	TRBV28	.	CASTFSLGVGTQYF	TGTGCCAGCACCTTCTCCCTCGGGGTAGGGACCCAGTACTTC
TRBJ2-4	.	14	TRBV5-4	.	CASSTGSGKNIQYF	TGTGCCAGCAGCACAGGGTCGGGCAAAAACATTCAGTACTTC
TRBJ1-5	.	13	TRBV6-6	.	CASRPGAGEPQHF	TGTGCCAGCAGGCCCGGAGCGGGGGAACCCCAGCATTTT
TRBJ2-6	.	16	TRBV30	.	CAWVTRGGAGANVLTF	TGTGCCTGGGTTACCCGCGGGGGCGCCGGGGCCAACGTCCTGACTTTC
TRBJ2-1	TRBD2	15	TRBV7-6	.	CASSLLAGSYNEQFF	TGTGCCAGCAGCCTACTAGCGGGATCCTACAATGAGCAGTTCTTC
TRBJ2-7	.	15	TRBV18	.	CASSPNKGAAYEQYF	TGTGCCAGCTCACCAAATAAAGGGGCGGCCTACGAGCAGTACTTC
TRBJ1-1	TRBD1	14	TRBV28	once	CASSEGQGFTEAFF	TGTGCCAGCAGTGAGGGACAGGGTTTTACTGAAGCTTTCTTT
TRBJ2-1	TRBD2	16	TRBV18	.	CASSQTRGTSYNEQFF	TGTGCCAGCTCACAGACCCGGGGGACTAGTTACAATGAGCAGTTCTTC
TRBJ2-6	.	15	TRBV30	.	CAWSTVLSGANVLTF	TGTGCCTGGAGTACGGTCCTCTCTGGGGCCAACGTCCTGACTTTC
TRBJ2-2	TRBD2	19	TRBV5-8	.	CASSKMLAGGRWGTGELFF	TGTGCCAGCAGCAAGATGCTAGCGGGGGGTCGCTGGGGCACCGGGGAGCTGTTTTTT
TRBJ2-7	.	14	TRBV28	.	CASSPSGLSYEQYF	TGTGCCAGCAGCCCAAGCGGCCTCTCCTACGAGCAGTACTTC
TRBJ1-3	.	15	TRBV6-1	.	CASSEAEGILGTIYF	TGTGCCAGCAGTGAAGCGGAGGGAATTCTAGGCACCATATATTTT
TRBJ2-1	TRBD1	15	TRBV27	.	CASSLGDRDVNEQFF	TGTGCCAGCAGTTTAGGGGACAGGGATGTGAATGAGCAGTTCTTC
TRBJ2-3	TRBD1	14	TRBV6-6	.	CASSRTGGRDTQYF	TGTGCCAGCAGTAGGACAGGGGGCCGTGATACGCAGTATTTT
TRBJ2-7	TRBD1	15	TRBV19	.	CASSIGTGVTYEQYF	TGTGCCAGTAGTATCGGGACAGGAGTAACCTACGAGCAGTACTTC
TRBJ1-1	.	13	TRBV11-2	.	CASSLGSATEAFF	TGTGCCAGCAGCTTAGGGAGCGCCACTGAAGCTTTCTTT
TRBJ2-1	.	14	TRBV28	.	CASSPYSGGDEQFF	TGTGCCAGCAGTCCATATTCAGGAGGGGATGAGCAGTTCTTC
TRBJ2-7	TRBD1	15	TRBV11-3	.	CASSLGRGPSYEQYF	TGTGCCAGCAGCTTAGGTAGGGGGCCTTCCTACGAGCAGTACTTC
TRBJ2-6	.	21	TRBV9	.	CASSVKAPGKGQYSGANVLTF	TGTGCCAGCAGCGTAAAGGCCCCCGGGAAGGGTCAATATTCTGGGGCCAACGTCCTGACTTTC
TRBJ2-7	TRBD2	15	TRBV7-9	.	CASTNLAGANYEQYF	TGTGCCAGCACAAACCTAGCGGGGGCGAATTACGAGCAGTACTTC
TRBJ2-3	TRBD2	14	TRBV19	.	CATSAEGGGNTQYF	TGTGCCACCTCGGCCGAGGGCGGGGGTAATACGCAGTATTTT
TRBJ2-1	TRBD1	14	TRBV28	.	CASRGQGSYNEQFF	TGTGCCAGCAGGGGACAGGGTTCCTACAATGAGCAGTTCTTC
TRBJ2-1	TRBD2	21	TRBV27	.	CASSLYVRGPSGRVPPNEQFF	TGTGCCAGCAGTTTATATGTACGGGGGCCTAGCGGGAGGGTCCCACCCAATGAGCAGTTCTTC
TRBJ2-7	TRBD2	19	TRBV4-1	few	CASSRIPGLAGGRSYEQYF	TGCGCCAGCAGCCGCATACCGGGACTAGCGGGAGGCCGCTCCTACGAGCAGTACTTC
TRBJ1-2	TRBD1	13	TRBV28	.	CASSLGTGYGYTF	TGTGCCAGCAGTTTAGGGACAGGGTATGGCTACACCTTC
TRBJ2-7	TRBD2	15	TRBV18	.	CASSLGTSGHYEQYF	TGTGCCAGCTCACTAGGGACTAGCGGCCACTACGAGCAGTACTTC
TRBJ2-1	.	15	TRBV2	.	CASSVGASSYNEQFF	TGTGCCAGCAGTGTGGGGGCGAGCTCCTACAATGAGCAGTTCTTC
TRBJ2-1	TRBD1	15	TRBV5-1	.	CASSPGTGKYNEQFF	TGCGCCAGCAGCCCCGGGACAGGGAAGTACAATGAGCAGTTCTTC
TRBJ2-1	.	11	TRBV5-1	.	CASSFDNEQFF	TGCGCCAGCAGCTTCGACAATGAGCAGTTCTTC
TRBJ2-7	.	12	TRBV28	once	CASGTGTYEQYF	TGTGCCAGCGGAACAGGGACCTACGAGCAGTACTTC
TRBJ2-1	TRBD2	16	TRBV30	.	CAWSDPGLAGGNEQFF	TGTGCCTGGAGTGATCCTGGACTAGCGGGTGGTAATGAGCAGTTCTTC
TRBJ1-2	TRBD1	13	TRBV2	few	CASSETGTYGCTF	TGTGCCAGCAGTGAGACAGGGACCTACGGATGCACCTTC
TRBJ2-1	TRBD2	15	TRBV9	once	CASSAREGQYDEQFF	TGTGCCAGCAGCGCGCGGGAGGGCCAGTATGATGAGCAGTTCTTC
TRBJ2-3	.	13	TRBV28	.	CASSLPSTDTQYF	TGTGCCAGCAGTTTACCTAGCACAGATACGCAGTATTTT
TRBJ2-2	TRBD2	16	TRBV6-1	.	CASSGVAGQNTGELFF	TGTGCCAGCAGTGGGGTAGCGGGACAAAATACCGGGGAGCTGTTTTTT
TRBJ1-5	TRBD1	15	TRBV5-1	.	CASSLGGVGNQPQHF	TGCGCCAGCAGCCTAGGGGGCGTAGGCAATCAGCCCCAGCATTTT
TRBJ2-3	.	12	TRBV10-3	once	CAISETERTQYF	TGTGCCATCAGTGAGACGGAGCGGACGCAGTATTTT
TRBJ1-2	TRBD1	14	TRBV27	.	CASSFSPQGNGYTF	TGTGCCAGCAGTTTTAGTCCACAGGGGAACGGCTACACCTTC
TRBJ2-7	TRBD2	16	TRBV6-6	few	CASSSGLAGSVHEQYF	TGTGCCAGCAGTTCGGGACTAGCGGGATCTGTCCACGAGCAGTACTTC
TRBJ1-2	.	17	TRBV9	.	CASSPREWGRKNYGYTF	TGTGCCAGCAGCCCGCGCGAGTGGGGCAGGAAGAACTATGGCTACACCTTC
TRBJ2-6	.	15	TRBV11-1	.	CASSPQGFWANVLTF	TGTGCCAGCAGCCCACAGGGCTTCTGGGCCAACGTCCTGACTTTC
TRBJ2-3	.	15	TRBV28	.	CASSQTSNGEWTQYF	TGTGCCAGCAGCCAAACTTCAAACGGGGAGTGGACGCAGTATTTT
TRBJ1-2	TRBD1	11	TRBV29-1	.	CSGRGLQGYTF	TGCAGCGGCAGGGGGCTACAGGGCTACACCTTC